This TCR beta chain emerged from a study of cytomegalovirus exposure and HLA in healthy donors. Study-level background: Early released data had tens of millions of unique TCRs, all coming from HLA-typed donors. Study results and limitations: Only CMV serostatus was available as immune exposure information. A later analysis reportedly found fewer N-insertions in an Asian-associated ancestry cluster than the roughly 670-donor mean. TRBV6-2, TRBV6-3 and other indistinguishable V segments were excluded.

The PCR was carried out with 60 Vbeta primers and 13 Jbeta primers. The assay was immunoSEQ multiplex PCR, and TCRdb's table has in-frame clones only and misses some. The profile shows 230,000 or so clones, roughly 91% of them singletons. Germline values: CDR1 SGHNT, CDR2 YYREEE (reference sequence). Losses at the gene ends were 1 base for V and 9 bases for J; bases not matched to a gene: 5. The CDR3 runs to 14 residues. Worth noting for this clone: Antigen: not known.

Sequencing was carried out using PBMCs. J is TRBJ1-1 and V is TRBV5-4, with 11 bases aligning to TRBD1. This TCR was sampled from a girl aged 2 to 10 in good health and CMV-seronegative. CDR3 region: CASSLRTGGGKAFF. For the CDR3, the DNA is TGTGCCAGCAGCTTGAGGACAGGGGGCGGGAAAGCTTTCTTT.